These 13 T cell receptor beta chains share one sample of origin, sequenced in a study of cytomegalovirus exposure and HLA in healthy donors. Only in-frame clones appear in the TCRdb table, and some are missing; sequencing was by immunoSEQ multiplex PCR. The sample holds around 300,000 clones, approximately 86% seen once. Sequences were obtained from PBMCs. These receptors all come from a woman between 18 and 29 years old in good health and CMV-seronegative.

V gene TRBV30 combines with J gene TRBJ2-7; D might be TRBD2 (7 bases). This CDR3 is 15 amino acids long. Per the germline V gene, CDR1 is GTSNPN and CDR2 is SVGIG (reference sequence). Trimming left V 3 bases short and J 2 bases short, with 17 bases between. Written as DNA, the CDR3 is TGTGCCTGGAGAAATGAGGGGGGGGCCACCTACGAGCAGTACTTC. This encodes CAWRNEGGATYEQYF.

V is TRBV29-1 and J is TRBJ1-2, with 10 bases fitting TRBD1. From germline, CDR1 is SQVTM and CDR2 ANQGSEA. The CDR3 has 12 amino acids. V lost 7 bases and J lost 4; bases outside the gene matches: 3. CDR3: CSETGGGYGYTF. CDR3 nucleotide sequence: TGCAGCGAGACAGGGGGCGGCTATGGCTACACCTTC.

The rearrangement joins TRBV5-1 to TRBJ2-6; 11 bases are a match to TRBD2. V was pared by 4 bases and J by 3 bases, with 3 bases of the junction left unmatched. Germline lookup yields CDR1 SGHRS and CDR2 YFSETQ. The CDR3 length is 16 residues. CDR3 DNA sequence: TGCGCCAGCAGCCCTGGGACTAGCGGTGGGGCCAACGTCCTGACTTTC. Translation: CASSPGTSGGANVLTF.

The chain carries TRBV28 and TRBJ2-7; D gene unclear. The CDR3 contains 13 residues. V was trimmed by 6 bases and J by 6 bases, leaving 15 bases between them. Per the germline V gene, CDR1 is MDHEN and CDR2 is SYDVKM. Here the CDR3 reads CASSSPQRPEQYF. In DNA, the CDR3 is TGTGCCAGCAGCAGCCCCCAGCGTCCCGAGCAGTACTTC.

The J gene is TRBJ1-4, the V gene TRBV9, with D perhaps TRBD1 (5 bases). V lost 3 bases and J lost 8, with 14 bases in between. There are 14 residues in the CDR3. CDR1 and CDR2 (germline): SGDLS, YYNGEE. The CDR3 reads CASSGGGDWEKLFF. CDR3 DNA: TGTGCCAGCAGCGGCGGAGGGGATTGGGAAAAACTGTTTTTT.

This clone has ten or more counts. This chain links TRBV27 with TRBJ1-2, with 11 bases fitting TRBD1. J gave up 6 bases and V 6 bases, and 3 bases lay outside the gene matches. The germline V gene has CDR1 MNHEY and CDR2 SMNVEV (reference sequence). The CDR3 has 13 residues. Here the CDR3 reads CASSWGQGDGYTF. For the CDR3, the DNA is TGTGCCAGCAGCTGGGGACAGGGGGATGGCTACACCTTC.

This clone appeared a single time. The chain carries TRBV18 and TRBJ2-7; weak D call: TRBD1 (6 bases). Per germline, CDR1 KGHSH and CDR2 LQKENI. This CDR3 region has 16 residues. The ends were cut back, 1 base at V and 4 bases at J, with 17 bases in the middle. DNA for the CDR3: TGTGCCAGCTCACCACGAGGCCAGGGGATCGGGTACGAGCAGTACTTC. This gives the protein CASSPRGQGIGYEQYF. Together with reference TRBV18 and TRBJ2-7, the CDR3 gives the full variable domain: NAGVMQNPRHLVRRRGQEARLRCSPMKGHSHVYWYRQLPEEGLKFMVYLQKENIIDESGMPKERFSAEFPKEGPSILRIQQVVRGDSAAYFCASSPRGQGIGYEQYFGPGTRLTVT.

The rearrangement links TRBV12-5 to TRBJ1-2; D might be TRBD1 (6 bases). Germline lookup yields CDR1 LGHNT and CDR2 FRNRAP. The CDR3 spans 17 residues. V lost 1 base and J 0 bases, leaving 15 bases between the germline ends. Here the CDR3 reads CASGLAPEGEANYGYTF. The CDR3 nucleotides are TGTGCTAGTGGTTTGGCCCCAGAGGGGGAAGCTAACTATGGCTACACCTTC. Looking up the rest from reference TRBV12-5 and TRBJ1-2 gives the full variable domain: DARVTQTPRHKVTEMGQEVTMRCQPILGHNTVFWYRQTMMQGLELLAYFRNRAPLDDSGMPKDRFSAEMPDATLATLKIQPSEPRDSAVYFCASGLAPEGEANYGYTFGSGTRLTVV.

CDR3 sequence: CASSRQTDYEQYF. The DNA for the CDR3 is TGTGCCAGCAGCAGACAGACGGACTACGAGCAGTACTTC. This chain uses TRBV5-5 with TRBJ2-7, with D maybe TRBD1 (5 bases). V lost 4 bases and J 3 bases, leaving 11 bases between the germline ends. Germline CDR1 and CDR2: SGHKS and YYEKEE (reference sequence). The CDR3 covers 13 residues.

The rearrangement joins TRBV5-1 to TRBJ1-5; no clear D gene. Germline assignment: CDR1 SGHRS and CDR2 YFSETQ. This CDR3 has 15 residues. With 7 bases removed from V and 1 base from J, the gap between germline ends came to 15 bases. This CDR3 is CASRQRPGSNQPQHF. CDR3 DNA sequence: TGCGCCAGCCGTCAACGGCCCGGGAGCAATCAGCCCCAGCATTTT.

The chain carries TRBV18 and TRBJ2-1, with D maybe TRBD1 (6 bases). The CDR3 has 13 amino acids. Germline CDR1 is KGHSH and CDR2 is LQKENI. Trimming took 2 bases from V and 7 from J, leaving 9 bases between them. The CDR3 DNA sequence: TGTGCCAGCTCACCAACGGGACATAATGAGCAGTTCTTC. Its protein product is CASSPTGHNEQFF.

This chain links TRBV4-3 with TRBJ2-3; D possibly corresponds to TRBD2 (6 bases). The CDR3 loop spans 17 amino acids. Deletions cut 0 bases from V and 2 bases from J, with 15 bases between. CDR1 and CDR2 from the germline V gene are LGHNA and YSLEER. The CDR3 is CASSQDFRLDPTDTQYF. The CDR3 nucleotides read TGCGCCAGCAGCCAAGATTTTCGACTAGACCCCACAGATACGCAGTATTTT.

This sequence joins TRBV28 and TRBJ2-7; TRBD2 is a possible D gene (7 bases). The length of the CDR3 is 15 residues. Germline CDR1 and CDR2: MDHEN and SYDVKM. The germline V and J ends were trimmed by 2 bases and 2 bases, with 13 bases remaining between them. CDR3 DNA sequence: TGTGCCAGCAGTTTAGGGGGGGGGCCACCCTACGAGCAGTACTTC. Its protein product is CASSLGGGPPYEQYF.